The text below deals with one T cell receptor (beta chain). This sample is part of a study of blood T cell repertoires in COVID-19. Some clones are missing from TCRdb's copy, which holds only in-frame ones; the method was immunoSEQ multiplex PCR. The sample lists tens of thousands of clones, around 90% seen once, with under 2.5% in the top ten. The CDR3 has 14 residues. The germline V gene encodes CDR1 MDHEN and CDR2 SYDVKM. The V gene lost 4 bases and the J gene lost 10 bases, with 14 bases spanning the gap. Sequences were obtained from peripheral blood. The chain links TRBV28 to TRBJ1-6; no reliable D call. This TCR came from a human donor with active COVID-19. The donor label of this sample is uncertain. The CDR3 DNA sequence: TGTGCCAGCAGTTATGTCCCCGATCGGTCACCCCTCCACTTT. Its protein is CASSYVPDRSPLHF. Using reference TRBV28 and TRBJ1-6 for the parts outside the CDR3, the full variable domain is DVKVTQSSRYLVKRTGEKVFLECVQDMDHENMFWYRQDPGLGLRLIYFSYDVKMKEKGDIPEGYSVSREKKERFSLILESASTNQTSMYLCASSYVPDRSPLHFGNGTRLTVT.